This T cell receptor (beta chain) was sequenced during a study of T-cell memory formation after mild COVID-19. Turning to the study itself: The two donors had largely donor-specific TCR clusters.

Overall study findings and caveats: Memory cells collected pre-infection included some clones that later responded, suggesting cross-reactive memory joined.

CDR3 length equals 19 residues. The germline V and J ends were trimmed by 4 bases and 2 bases, with 30 bases remaining between them. Germline CDR1 DFQATT, CDR2 SNEGSKA (reference sequence). Comment on this clonotype: Its antigen is as yet unknown.

Using its own MiXCR run on the 5' RACE reads, TCRdb lists one record per CDR3 protein. The table shows fewer than 450,000 distinct CDR3 sequences, with roughly a quarter occurring only once. This sequence originates from an adult woman who had mild COVID-19 (a few samples of this study predate the infection). Cell type and time point are not known. The V call is TRBV20-1, the J call TRBJ2-7, with a weak D call TRBD2 (7 bases). The sequencing input was PBMCs or a T cell subset sorted from them (not recorded which). The CDR3 region is CSATEGGLAPHGGTYEQYF. CDR3 sequence (DNA): TGCAGTGCTACGGAGGGGGGGTTAGCCCCCCACGGAGGTACCTACGAGCAGTACTTC.